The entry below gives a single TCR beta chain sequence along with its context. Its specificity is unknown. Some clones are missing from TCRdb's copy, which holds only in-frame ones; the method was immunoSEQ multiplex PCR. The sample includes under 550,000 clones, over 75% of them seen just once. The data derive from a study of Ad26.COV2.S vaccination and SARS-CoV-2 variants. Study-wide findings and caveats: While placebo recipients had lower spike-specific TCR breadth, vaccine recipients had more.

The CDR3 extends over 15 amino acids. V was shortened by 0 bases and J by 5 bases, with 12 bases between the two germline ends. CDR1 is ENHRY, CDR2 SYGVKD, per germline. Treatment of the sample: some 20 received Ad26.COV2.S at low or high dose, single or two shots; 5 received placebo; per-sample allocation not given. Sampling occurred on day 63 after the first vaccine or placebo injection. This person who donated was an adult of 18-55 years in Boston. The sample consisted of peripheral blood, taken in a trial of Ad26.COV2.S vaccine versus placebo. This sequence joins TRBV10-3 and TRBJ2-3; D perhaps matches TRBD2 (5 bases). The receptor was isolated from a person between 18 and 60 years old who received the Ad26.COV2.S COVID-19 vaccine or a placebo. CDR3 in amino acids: CAISESSAWGDTQYF. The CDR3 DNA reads TGTGCCATCAGTGAGTCTAGCGCATGGGGAGATACGCAGTATTTT.